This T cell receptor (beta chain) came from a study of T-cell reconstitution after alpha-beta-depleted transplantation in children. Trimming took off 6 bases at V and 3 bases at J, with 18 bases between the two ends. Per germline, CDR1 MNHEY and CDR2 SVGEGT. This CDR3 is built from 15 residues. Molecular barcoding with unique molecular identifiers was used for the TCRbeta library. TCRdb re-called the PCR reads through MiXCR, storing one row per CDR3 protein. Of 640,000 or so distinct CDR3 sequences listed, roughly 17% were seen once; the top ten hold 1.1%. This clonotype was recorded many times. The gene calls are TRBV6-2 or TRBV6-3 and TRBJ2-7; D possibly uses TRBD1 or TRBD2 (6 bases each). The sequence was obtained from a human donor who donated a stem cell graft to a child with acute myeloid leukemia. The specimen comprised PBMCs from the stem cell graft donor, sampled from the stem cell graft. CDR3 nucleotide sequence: TGTGCCAGCAGGTTAAGGGGGGACGGTGGCTACGAGCAGTACTTC. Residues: CASRLRGDGGYEQYF.